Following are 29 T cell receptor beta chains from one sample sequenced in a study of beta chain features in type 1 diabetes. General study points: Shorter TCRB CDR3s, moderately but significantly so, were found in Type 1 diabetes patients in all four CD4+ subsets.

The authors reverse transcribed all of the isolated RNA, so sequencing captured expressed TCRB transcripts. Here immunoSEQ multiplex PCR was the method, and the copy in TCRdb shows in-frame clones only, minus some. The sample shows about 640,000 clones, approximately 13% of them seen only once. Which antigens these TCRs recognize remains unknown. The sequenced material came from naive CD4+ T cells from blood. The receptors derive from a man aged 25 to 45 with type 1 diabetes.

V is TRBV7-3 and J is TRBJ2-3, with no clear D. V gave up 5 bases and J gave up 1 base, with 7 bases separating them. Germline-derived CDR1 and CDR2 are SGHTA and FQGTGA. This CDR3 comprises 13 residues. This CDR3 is CASSRLRTDTQYF. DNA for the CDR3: TGTGCCAGCAGCCGACTCCGCACAGATACGCAGTATTTT.

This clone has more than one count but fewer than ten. The CDR3 nucleotides read TGCAGTGCGACGCAGGGTTCAGGAGCTTTCTTT. Protein sequence: CSATQGSGAFF. The rearrangement uses TRBV20-1 and TRBJ1-1; weak D call: TRBD1 (5 bases). Germline V gene sequence: CDR1 DFQATT, CDR2 SNEGSKA (reference sequence). The CDR3 totals 11 residues. Trimming removed 6 bases at V and 10 bases at J, with 15 bases between.

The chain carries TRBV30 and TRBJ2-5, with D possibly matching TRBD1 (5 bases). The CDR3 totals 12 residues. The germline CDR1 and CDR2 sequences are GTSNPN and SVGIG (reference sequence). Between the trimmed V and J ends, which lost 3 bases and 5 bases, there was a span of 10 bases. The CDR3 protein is CAWSTGRETQYF. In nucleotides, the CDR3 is TGTGCCTGGAGCACAGGCAGGGAGACCCAGTACTTC.

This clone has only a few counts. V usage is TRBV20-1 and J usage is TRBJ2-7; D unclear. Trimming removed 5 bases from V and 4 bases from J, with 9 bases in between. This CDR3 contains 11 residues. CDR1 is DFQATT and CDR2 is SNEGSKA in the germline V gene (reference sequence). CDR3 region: CSAPWKYEQYF. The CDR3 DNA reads TGCAGTGCTCCCTGGAAGTACGAGCAGTACTTC.

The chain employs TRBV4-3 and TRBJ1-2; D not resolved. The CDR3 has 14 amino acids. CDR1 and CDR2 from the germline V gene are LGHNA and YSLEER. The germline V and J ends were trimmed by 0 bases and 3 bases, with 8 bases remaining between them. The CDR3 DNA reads TGCGCCAGCAGCCAAGATCCCCGGGACTATGGCTACACCTTC. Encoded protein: CASSQDPRDYGYTF.

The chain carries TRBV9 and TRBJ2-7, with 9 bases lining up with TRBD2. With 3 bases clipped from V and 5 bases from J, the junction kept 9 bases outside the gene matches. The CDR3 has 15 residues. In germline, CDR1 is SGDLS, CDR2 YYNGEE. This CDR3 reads CASSGLAEPSDEQYF. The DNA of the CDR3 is TGTGCCAGCAGCGGACTAGCGGAGCCCTCAGACGAGCAGTACTTC. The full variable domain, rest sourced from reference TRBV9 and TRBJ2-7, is DSGVTQTPKHLITATGQRVTLRCSPRSGDLSVYWYQQSLDQGLQFLIQYYNGEERAKGNILERFSAQQFPDLHSELNLSSLELGDSALYFCASSGLAEPSDEQYFGPGTRLTVT.

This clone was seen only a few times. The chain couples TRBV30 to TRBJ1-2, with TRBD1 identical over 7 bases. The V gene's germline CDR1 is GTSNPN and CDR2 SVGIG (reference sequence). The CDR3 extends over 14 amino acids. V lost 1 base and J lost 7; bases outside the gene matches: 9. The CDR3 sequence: CAWSGPTGAAGYTF. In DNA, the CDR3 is TGTGCCTGGAGTGGACCTACAGGGGCAGCTGGCTACACCTTC.

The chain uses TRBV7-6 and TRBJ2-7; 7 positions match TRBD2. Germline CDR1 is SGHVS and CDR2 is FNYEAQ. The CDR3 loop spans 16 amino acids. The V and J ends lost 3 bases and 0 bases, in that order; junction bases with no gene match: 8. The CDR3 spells CASSFLDGGDSYEQYF. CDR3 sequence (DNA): TGTGCCAGCAGCTTTCTCGATGGGGGGGACTCCTACGAGCAGTACTTC.

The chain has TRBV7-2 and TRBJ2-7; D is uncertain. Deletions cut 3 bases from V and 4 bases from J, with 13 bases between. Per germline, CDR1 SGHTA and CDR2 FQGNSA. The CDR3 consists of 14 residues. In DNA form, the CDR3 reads TGTGCCAGCAGCTTGTCTGGAATGCTTTACGAGCAGTACTTC. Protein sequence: CASSLSGMLYEQYF.

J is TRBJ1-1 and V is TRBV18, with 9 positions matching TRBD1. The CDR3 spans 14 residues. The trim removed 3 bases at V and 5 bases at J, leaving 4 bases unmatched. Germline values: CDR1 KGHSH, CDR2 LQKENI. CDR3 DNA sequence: TGTGCCAGCTCACCTACAGGGGGCTTAACTGAAGCTTTCTTT. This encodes CASSPTGGLTEAFF. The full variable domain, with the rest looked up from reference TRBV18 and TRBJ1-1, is NAGVMQNPRHLVRRRGQEARLRCSPMKGHSHVYWYRQLPEEGLKFMVYLQKENIIDESGMPKERFSAEFPKEGPSILRIQQVVRGDSAAYFCASSPTGGLTEAFFGQGTRLTVV.

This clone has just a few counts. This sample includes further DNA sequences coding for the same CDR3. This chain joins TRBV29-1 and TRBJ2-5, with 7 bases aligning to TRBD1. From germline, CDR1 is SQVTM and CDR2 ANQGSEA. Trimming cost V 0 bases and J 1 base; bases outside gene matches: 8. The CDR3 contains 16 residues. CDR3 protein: CSVEEGQGVTQETQYF. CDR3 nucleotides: TGCAGCGTTGAAGAAGGGCAGGGGGTTACCCAAGAGACCCAGTACTTC. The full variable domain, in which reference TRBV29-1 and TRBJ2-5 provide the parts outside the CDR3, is SAVISQKPSRDICQRGTSLTIQCQVDSQVTMMFWYRQQPGQSLTLIATANQGSEATYESGFVIDKFPISRPNLTFSTLTVSNMSPEDSSIYLCSVEEGQGVTQETQYFGPGTRLLVL.

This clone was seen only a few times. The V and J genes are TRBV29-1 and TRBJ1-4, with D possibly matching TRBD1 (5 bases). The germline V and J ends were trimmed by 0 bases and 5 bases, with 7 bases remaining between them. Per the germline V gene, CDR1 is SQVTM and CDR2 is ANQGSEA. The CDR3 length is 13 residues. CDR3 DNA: TGCAGCGTTGAAGATGGGGGGAATGAAAAACTGTTTTTT. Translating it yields CSVEDGGNEKLFF.

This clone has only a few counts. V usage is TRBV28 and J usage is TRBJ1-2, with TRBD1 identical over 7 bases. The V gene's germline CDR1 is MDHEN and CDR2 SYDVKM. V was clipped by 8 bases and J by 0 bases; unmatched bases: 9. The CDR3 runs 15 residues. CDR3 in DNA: TGTGCCAGCGCCGAAATGGGACAGACTAACTATGGCTACACCTTC. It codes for CASAEMGQTNYGYTF.

In DNA form, the CDR3 reads TGTGCCTGGAGGTTGGATTACGAGCAGTACTTC. This gives the protein CAWRLDYEQYF. The V call is TRBV30, the J call TRBJ2-7; D unresolved. CDR1 is GTSNPN and CDR2 is SVGIG in the germline V gene (reference sequence). Trimming shortened V by 3 bases and J by 4 bases, and 7 bases separated the two germline ends. The CDR3 spans 11 residues.

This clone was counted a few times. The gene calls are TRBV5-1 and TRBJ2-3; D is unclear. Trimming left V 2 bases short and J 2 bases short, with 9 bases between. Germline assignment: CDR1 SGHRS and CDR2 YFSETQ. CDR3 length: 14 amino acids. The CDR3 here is CASSLPETTDTQYF. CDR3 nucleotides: TGCGCCAGCAGCTTACCGGAGACCACAGATACGCAGTATTTT.

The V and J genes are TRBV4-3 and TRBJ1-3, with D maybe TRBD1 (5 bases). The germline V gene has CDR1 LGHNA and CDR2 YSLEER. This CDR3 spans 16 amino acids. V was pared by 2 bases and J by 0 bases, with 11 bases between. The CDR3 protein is CASSQWAGRSGNTIYF. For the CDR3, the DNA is TGCGCCAGCAGCCAATGGGCAGGGCGCTCTGGAAACACCATATATTTT.

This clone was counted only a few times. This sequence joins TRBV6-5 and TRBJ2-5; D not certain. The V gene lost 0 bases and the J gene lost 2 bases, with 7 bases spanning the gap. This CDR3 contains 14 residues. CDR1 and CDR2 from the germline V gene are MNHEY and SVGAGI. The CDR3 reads CASSYSIRQETQYF. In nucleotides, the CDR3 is TGTGCCAGCAGTTACTCGATTAGGCAAGAGACCCAGTACTTC.

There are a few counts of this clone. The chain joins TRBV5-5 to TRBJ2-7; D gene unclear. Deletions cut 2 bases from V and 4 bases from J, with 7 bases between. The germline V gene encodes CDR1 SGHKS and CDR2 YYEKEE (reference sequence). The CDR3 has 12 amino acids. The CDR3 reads CASSFLGYEQYF. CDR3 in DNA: TGTGCCAGCAGCTTTCTAGGATACGAGCAGTACTTC.

The CDR3 reads CASSYNMNTEAFF. CDR3 DNA sequence: TGCGCCAGCAGCTATAACATGAACACTGAAGCTTTCTTT. The chain links TRBV5-1 to TRBJ1-1; D gene ambiguous. Germline V gene data show CDR1 as SGHRS and CDR2 as YFSETQ. The germline V and J ends were trimmed by 3 bases and 0 bases, with 6 bases remaining between them. This CDR3 has 13 amino acids.

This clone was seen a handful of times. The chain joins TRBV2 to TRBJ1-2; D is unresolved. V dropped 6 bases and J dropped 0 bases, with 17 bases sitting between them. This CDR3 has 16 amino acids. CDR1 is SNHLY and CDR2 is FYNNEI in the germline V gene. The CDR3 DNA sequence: TGTGCCAGCAGCCCGAATCGAGGTGGATCTAACTATGGCTACACCTTC. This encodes CASSPNRGGSNYGYTF.

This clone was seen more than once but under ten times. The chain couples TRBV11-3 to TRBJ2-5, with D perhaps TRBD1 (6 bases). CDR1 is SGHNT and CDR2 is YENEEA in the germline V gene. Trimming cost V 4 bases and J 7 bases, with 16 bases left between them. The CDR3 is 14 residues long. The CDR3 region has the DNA TGTGCCAGCAGCTCAACAGGGAACGGAGTGACCCAGTACTTC. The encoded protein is CASSSTGNGVTQYF.

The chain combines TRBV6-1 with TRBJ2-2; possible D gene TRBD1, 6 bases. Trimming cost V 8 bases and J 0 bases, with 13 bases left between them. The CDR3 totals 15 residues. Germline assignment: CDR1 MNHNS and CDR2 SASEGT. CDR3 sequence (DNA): TGTGCCAGCCGAAGACAGGAGACGAACACCGGGGAGCTGTTTTTT. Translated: CASRRQETNTGELFF.

Here the CDR3 DNA reads TGCGCCAGCAGCCTGGCTAGCGACGGGGAGACCCAGTACTTC. Translating gives CASSLASDGETQYF. V usage is TRBV5-1 and J usage is TRBJ2-5; a possible D gene is TRBD2 (6 bases). The germline V gene has CDR1 SGHRS and CDR2 YFSETQ. V dropped 4 bases and J dropped 5 bases, with 15 bases sitting between them. The CDR3 runs 14 residues.

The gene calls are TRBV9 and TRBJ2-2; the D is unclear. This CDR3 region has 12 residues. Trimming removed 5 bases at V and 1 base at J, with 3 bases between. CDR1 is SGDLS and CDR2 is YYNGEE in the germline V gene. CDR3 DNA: TGTGCCAGCAGTGGGAACACCGGGGAGCTGTTTTTT. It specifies CASSGNTGELFF.

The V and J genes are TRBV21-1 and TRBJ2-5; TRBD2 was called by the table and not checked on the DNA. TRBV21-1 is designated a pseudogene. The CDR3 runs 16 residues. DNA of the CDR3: TGTGCCAGCAGCAAAGGATACGGGGGTAATGGGGAGACCCAGTACTTC. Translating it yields CASSKGYGGNGETQYF.

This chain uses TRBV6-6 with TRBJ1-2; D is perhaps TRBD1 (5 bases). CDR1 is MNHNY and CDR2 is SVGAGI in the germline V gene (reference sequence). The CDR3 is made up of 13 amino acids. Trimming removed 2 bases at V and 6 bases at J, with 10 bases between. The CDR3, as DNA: TGTGCCAGCAGTTACACGGACAAGGATGGCTACACCTTC. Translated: CASSYTDKDGYTF.

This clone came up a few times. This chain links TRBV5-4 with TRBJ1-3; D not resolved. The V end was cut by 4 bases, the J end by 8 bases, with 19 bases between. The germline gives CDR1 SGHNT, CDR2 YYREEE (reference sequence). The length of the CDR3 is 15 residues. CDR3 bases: TGTGCCAGCAGCACGGAAAGGCGTAGCGGGGACACCATATATTTT. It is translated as CASSTERRSGDTIYF.

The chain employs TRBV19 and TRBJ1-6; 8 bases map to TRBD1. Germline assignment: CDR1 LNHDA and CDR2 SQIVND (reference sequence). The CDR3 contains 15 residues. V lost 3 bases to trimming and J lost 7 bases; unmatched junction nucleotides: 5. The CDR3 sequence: CASSMTTGANSPLHF. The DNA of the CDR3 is TGTGCCAGTAGTATGACGACAGGGGCGAATTCACCCCTCCACTTT. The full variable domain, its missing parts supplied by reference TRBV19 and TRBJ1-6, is DGGITQSPKYLFRKEGQNVTLSCEQNLNHDAMYWYRQDPGQGLRLIYYSQIVNDFQKGDIAEGYSVSREKKESFPLTVTSAQKNPTAFYLCASSMTTGANSPLHFGNGTRLTVT.

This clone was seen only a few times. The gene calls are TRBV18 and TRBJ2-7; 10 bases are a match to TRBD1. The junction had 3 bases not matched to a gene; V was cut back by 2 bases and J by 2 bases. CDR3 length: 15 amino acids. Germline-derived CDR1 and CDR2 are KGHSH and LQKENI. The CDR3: CASSPEDRGPYEQYF. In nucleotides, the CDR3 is TGTGCCAGCTCACCAGAAGACAGGGGGCCCTACGAGCAGTACTTC. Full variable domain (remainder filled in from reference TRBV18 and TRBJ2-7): NAGVMQNPRHLVRRRGQEARLRCSPMKGHSHVYWYRQLPEEGLKFMVYLQKENIIDESGMPKERFSAEFPKEGPSILRIQQVVRGDSAAYFCASSPEDRGPYEQYFGPGTRLTVT.